The clone carrying this T cell receptor (beta chain) was observed a handful of times. The CDR3 covers 18 residues. Looked up from germline, CDR1 is SGHRS and CDR2 is YFSETQ. The V gene end was trimmed by 0 bases and the J gene end by 0 bases; junction bases not matched to a gene: 5. The sample originates from a study of T-cell memory formation after mild COVID-19. Constant-segment-primed 5'RACE gave TCR alpha and TCR beta cDNA libraries with sample barcodes and UMIs. TCRdb re-analysed the 5' RACE reads in MiXCR, keeping a single row per CDR3 protein. The sample comprises roughly 370,000 distinct CDR3 sequences, 16% of which are singletons, and about 22% rests with the top ten.

This rearrangement joins TRBV5-1 to TRBJ2-1; 11 nucleotides align to TRBD2. The clonotype comes from a man between 18 and 29 years old who had mild COVID-19 (a few samples of this study predate the infection). Cell type and time point are not known. Sequenced sample: PBMCs or a T cell subset sorted from them (not recorded which). CDR3 nucleotide sequence: TGCGCCAGCAGCTTGGGCGGGACTAGCGGCGGCTCCTACAATGAGCAGTTCTTC. Translated, it gives CASSLGGTSGGSYNEQFF.